The T cell receptor (beta chain) described here comes from a study of beta chain bispecific antibodies for T cell cancers. Expansion lasted approximately three days, with either anti-CD3 antibody OKT3 or CD3/CD28 beads. Some 50,000 normal T cells were cocultured with some 50,000 target cells and bispecific antibody. About this clonotype itself: Its specificity is unknown.

TCRdb passed the 5' RACE reads through MiXCR, listing each CDR3 protein once. The table includes about 17,000 distinct CDR3 sequences, around 2.1% detected once. General study results and limits: Most targeted TRBV signal came from the leukemia cell line cells, not normal T cells.

J was trimmed by 1 base and V by 0 bases; bases with no gene match: 4. CDR1 and CDR2 from the germline V gene are LGHNA and YNFKEQ. The CDR3 is 17 residues long. The sequence came from a human donor in good health. Some clones in this sample may be carry-over from other donors' samples. The material sequenced was healthy donor T cells cultured with leukemia cells. The chain employs TRBV4-2 and TRBJ1-1; 11 bases fit TRBD1. This CDR3 reads CASSQEDRGLENTEAFF. CDR3 DNA: TGTGCCAGCAGCCAAGAGGACAGGGGGCTGGAGAACACTGAAGCTTTCTTT.